Described below is a single TCR beta chain sequence and its context. The data belong to a study of blood T cell repertoires in COVID-19. On the study more broadly: COVID-19 samples, acute and convalescent, were from the United States, Italy and Spain. Sample material is recorded as cDNA or gDNA derived from T cells, B-cell-depleted T cells, or PBMCs.

Authors' processing steps: Reference gene primer amplification gave nucleated cell count estimates. Data came from immunoSEQ multiplex PCR; TCRdb stores just in-frame clones and leaves some out. V and J calls and clone size follow that table, whereas D and trimming were derived from the DNA. The sample has over 75,000 clones; approximately 82% are singletons. V dropped 3 bases and J dropped 7; count of bases not matched to a gene: 11. The CDR3 runs 16 residues. Looked up from germline, CDR1 is KGHSH and CDR2 is LQKENI. The specimen sequenced was peripheral blood. The chain joins TRBV18 to TRBJ1-5, with 8 bases aligning to TRBD1. This receptor was identified in a man in his sixties or seventies with acute or convalescent COVID-19. CDR3 nucleotide sequence: TGTGCCAGCTCACCGCTTACGGACAGGGCGGGGCAGCCCCAGCATTTT. Translating gives CASSPLTDRAGQPQHF.